The 13 T cell receptor beta chains reported below all come from one sample, sequenced in a study of blood T cell repertoires in COVID-19. Generated by immunoSEQ multiplex PCR, the TCRdb table keeps only in-frame clones and is missing some. The sample lists over 120,000 clones, around nine tenths occurring once. The sequenced sample was peripheral blood. The receptor set was obtained from a woman aged 50 to 60 with active or convalescent COVID-19.

V usage is TRBV7-6 and J usage is TRBJ1-3, with 7 bases aligning to TRBD1. CDR1 is SGHVS and CDR2 is FNYEAQ in the germline V gene. The length of the CDR3 is 14 residues. V lost 3 bases to trimming and J lost 1 base; unmatched junction nucleotides: 0. The CDR3 loop reads CASSLDRSGNTIYF. The CDR3 nucleotides are TGTGCCAGCAGCTTGGACAGGTCTGGAAACACCATATATTTT.

This chain links TRBV11-2 with TRBJ1-2; no clear D. CDR3 size: 15 residues. Germline lookup yields CDR1 SGHAT and CDR2 FQNNGV. The V and J ends lost 4 bases and 2 bases respectively, with 14 bases between them. The CDR3 region is CASSSPGGRNYGYTF. The CDR3 bases are TGTGCCAGCAGCTCCCCGGGAGGGCGGAACTATGGCTACACCTTC.

This chain uses TRBV15 with TRBJ1-6; D remains unclear. The V end was cut by 6 bases, the J end by 0 bases, with 9 bases between. Germline CDR1 LNHNV, CDR2 YYDKDF (reference sequence). The CDR3 length is 15 residues. The CDR3 loop is CATRGVSSYNSPLHF. The CDR3 DNA is TGTGCCACCAGGGGAGTCAGCTCCTATAATTCACCCCTCCACTTT.

The V call is TRBV29-1, the J call TRBJ2-3, with TRBD1 as a possible D gene (6 bases). V dropped 3 bases and J dropped 2 bases, with 18 bases sitting between them. This CDR3 is 16 amino acids long. The germline V gene has CDR1 SQVTM and CDR2 ANQGSEA. The CDR3 DNA reads as TGCAGCGTTGAGGGATGGCCAGGGGAACTCACAGATACGCAGTATTTT. Encoded protein: CSVEGWPGELTDTQYF.

This clone has just one count. The V gene is TRBV6-5, the J gene TRBJ2-2, with 11 bases identical to TRBD1. CDR3 size: 15 residues. J lost 4 bases, V lost 2 bases, and 0 bases had no gene match. The V gene's germline CDR1 is MNHEY and CDR2 SVGAGI. The CDR3 DNA sequence: TGTGCCAGCAGTTACGGGACAGGGGGCACCGGGGAGCTGTTTTTT. Protein: CASSYGTGGTGELFF.

The chain carries TRBV5-1 and TRBJ1-2; weak D call: TRBD1 (5 bases). Trimming stripped 0 bases from V and 8 bases from J, with 11 bases between. The CDR3 is 13 residues long. Germline V gives CDR1 SGHRS, CDR2 YFSETQ. CDR3 in amino acids: CASSLEGFRGYTF. Here the CDR3 DNA reads TGCGCCAGCAGCTTGGAGGGGTTTCGCGGCTACACCTTC.

The chain links TRBV5-1 to TRBJ2-3; TRBD2 matches 9 bases. V lost 0 bases and J lost 4; bases outside the gene matches: 6. The germline V gene has CDR1 SGHRS and CDR2 YFSETQ. This CDR3 comprises 16 residues. The chain's CDR3 is CASSLAYSGSADTQYF. The CDR3 nucleotides are TGCGCCAGCAGCTTGGCCTATAGCGGGAGTGCAGATACGCAGTATTTT.

The chain has TRBV2 and TRBJ1-6, with 8 bases aligning to TRBD1. The germline gives CDR1 SNHLY, CDR2 FYNNEI. J gave up 8 bases and V 5 bases, and 8 bases lay outside the gene matches. The CDR3 has 15 amino acids. The CDR3 DNA follows: TGTGCCAGCAGTACAACGCGACAGGGGTATTCACCCCTCCACTTT. Amino acids: CASSTTRQGYSPLHF.

The chain links TRBV15 to TRBJ2-3; a possible D gene is TRBD2 (6 bases). The CDR3 covers 16 residues. The V end was cut by 1 base, the J end by 5 bases, with 16 bases between. The germline V gene has CDR1 LNHNV and CDR2 YYDKDF (reference sequence). The CDR3 nucleotides read TGTGCCACCAGCAGAGGCGGGGAGAGTCCTGGAGATACGCAGTATTTT. Residues: CATSRGGESPGDTQYF.

This sequence joins TRBV12-5 and TRBJ2-3, with 14 bases fitting TRBD2. This CDR3 region has 22 residues. The germline CDR1 and CDR2 sequences are LGHNT and FRNRAP. Trimming cost V 2 bases and J 6 bases; bases outside gene matches: 22. As DNA, the CDR3 is TGTGCTAGTGGTTTGCCCCGGAGCGGACTAGCGGGGGGTGCCTTCCGGGGGGATACGCAGTATTTT. It translates to CASGLPRSGLAGGAFRGDTQYF.

The CDR3 region is CASSPTAAYNEQFF. The CDR3 DNA follows: TGTGCCAGCAGCCCAACAGCGGCCTACAATGAGCAGTTCTTC. The rearrangement links TRBV9 to TRBJ2-1; weak D call: TRBD2 (5 bases). Germline loops: CDR1 SGDLS, CDR2 YYNGEE. Trimming pared 4 bases from V and 2 bases from J, leaving 10 bases between. The CDR3 is 14 amino acids.

The gene calls are TRBV30 and TRBJ1-2; possibly TRBD1 for D (6 bases). This CDR3 is 14 amino acids long. Trimming stripped 1 base from V and 7 bases from J, with 16 bases between. CDR1 is GTSNPN and CDR2 is SVGIG in the germline V gene (reference sequence). CDR3 amino acids: CAWSAYRVQLGYTF. CDR3 bases: TGTGCCTGGAGTGCTTACAGGGTTCAGCTTGGCTACACCTTC.

This chain joins TRBV11-2 and TRBJ2-7, with 7 bases fitting TRBD1. In germline, CDR1 is SGHAT, CDR2 FQNNGV. V lost 6 bases to trimming and J lost 7 bases; unmatched junction nucleotides: 12. The CDR3 consists of 14 residues. CDR3 sequence: CASSPSQGTWEQYF. The CDR3 DNA reads TGTGCCAGCAGTCCCTCACAGGGGACGTGGGAGCAGTACTTC.